This T cell receptor beta chain was profiled in a study of early T cells in non-severe SARS-CoV-2 infection. Study overall: Unsorted whole-blood RNA was sequenced in bulk, leaving chains unpaired. Study conclusions and caveats: The matching step, a VDJdb search, favored anti-spike CD8 responses and missed private and CD4 specificities.

In the case of this clonotype: Its antigen remains unknown.

Unique molecular identifiers tagged individual cDNA molecules. TCRdb recomputed calls from the 5' RACE reads with MiXCR, one row per CDR3 protein. The profile shows about 80,000 distinct CDR3 sequences, 9.5% to 15% of them singletons. Germline CDR1 is ENHRY and CDR2 is SYGVKD. The CDR3 consists of 13 residues. V dropped 6 bases and J dropped 0 bases, with 9 bases sitting between them. This TCR derives from an adult who was a healthcare worker with PCR-confirmed SARS-CoV-2 infection or an uninfected control (not recorded which). The sample was whole blood. V and J are TRBV10-3 and TRBJ2-7; a possible D gene is TRBD1 (6 bases). CDR3 loop: CAISRDISYEQYF. The DNA of the CDR3 is TGTGCCATCAGCCGGGACATCTCCTACGAGCAGTACTTC.